A few counts support the clone carrying this T cell receptor beta chain. Its target is unknown. Assay used: immunoSEQ multiplex PCR; TCRdb lists only in-frame clones, some missing. The table shows some 160,000 clones, with roughly 91% occurring only once. The entry originates in a study of T cell responses to AZD1222 COVID-19 vaccine. With V trimmed by 6 bases and J by 9 bases, 6 bases remained unmatched. The CDR3 has 12 residues. In germline, CDR1 is SGHDN, CDR2 FVKESK. Notes on the study in general: The sample set comprised mostly white British donors with more females, and clonal diversity was possibly underestimated.

Here the sequenced sample was peripheral blood, taken 28 days after the second AZD1222 dose. This receptor was taken from an adult who received the AZD1222 COVID-19 vaccine. This chain joins TRBV14 and TRBJ1-1; 8 bases are a match to TRBD1. CDR3 bases: TGTGCCAGCAGACTTACAGGGGGTAAAGCTTTCTTT. Translated, it gives CASRLTGGKAFF.